This T cell receptor (beta chain) was identified during a study of Ad26.COV2.S vaccination and SARS-CoV-2 variants. Treatment described: some 20 received Ad26.COV2.S at low or high dose, single or two shots; roughly five received placebo; per-sample allocation not given. Repertoires come from day 63 after the first vaccine or placebo injection. The CDR3 is 13 residues long. The V and J ends lost 4 bases and 6 bases respectively, with 11 bases between them. Germline CDR1 ENHRY, CDR2 SYGVKD. Study findings and constraints: Reportedly, spike-specific CD8+ and CD4+ T cell responses achieved substantial breadth once vaccination had taken place. An underestimation of total T cell responses may have resulted from the TCR breadth and depth analyses.

Sequencing used immunoSEQ multiplex PCR; TCRdb keeps in-frame clones, though not all of them. The sample contains about 460,000 clones, roughly nine tenths of which appear only once. In its sample, this clone was seen once. The antigen remains unidentified. The TCR was taken from a person aged 18-60 years who received the Ad26.COV2.S COVID-19 vaccine or a placebo. Sequences were derived from peripheral blood, sampled in a trial of Ad26.COV2.S vaccine versus placebo. The chain recombines TRBV10-3 with TRBJ2-3, with D possibly matching TRBD1 (5 bases). CDR3 in amino acids: CAISVGVRDTQYF. The CDR3 DNA sequence: TGTGCCATCAGTGTAGGGGTTCGGGATACGCAGTATTTT.